Listed below are T cell receptor beta chains from one sample, sequenced in a study of beta chain features in type 1 diabetes. Clones were sequenced by immunoSEQ multiplex PCR, and TCRdb holds only the in-frame ones, with some missing. The sample carries around 240,000 clones, approximately 70% recorded once. Specimen: naive CD4+ T cells from blood. The source is a man aged 25 to 45 in good health. Each CDR3 is given with its conserved first and last residue. The order of the fields is V gene, CDR3 length, clone size, D gene, J gene, CDR3 protein, CDR3 DNA. A D gene is named only where the DNA matches it firmly. The listing skips clone size in some rows; elsewhere it reads once, few, many or a size class.

TRBV7-9,16,few,-,TRBJ2-4,CASSPGDAREKNIQYF,TGTGCCAGCAGCCCCGGGGACGCGAGGGAAAAAAACATTCAGTACTTC
TRBV29-1,14,-,-,TRBJ1-1,CSPPWGDMNTEAFF,TGCAGCCCACCGTGGGGTGACATGAACACTGAAGCTTTCTTT
TRBV29-1,14,-,-,TRBJ2-3,CSVEELGGRDTQYF,TGCAGCGTTGAAGAACTAGGTGGTCGGGATACGCAGTATTTT
TRBV30,16,-,TRBD1,TRBJ1-2,CAWSLPGTGDNYGYTF,TGTGCCTGGAGTCTCCCTGGGACAGGGGACAACTATGGCTACACCTTC
TRBV30,17,-,TRBD2,TRBJ2-1,CAWDRLAYFSSYNEQFF,TGTGCCTGGGACAGACTAGCGTATTTTAGCTCCTACAATGAGCAGTTCTTC
TRBV9,14,-,-,TRBJ2-3,CASSVSETTDTQYF,TGTGCCAGCAGCGTCTCGGAGACCACAGATACGCAGTATTTT
TRBV23-1,14,-,-,TRBJ2-7,CASSPPGPNHEQYF,TGCGCCAGCAGTCCCCCCGGACCTAACCACGAGCAGTACTTC
TRBV4-3,14,-,-,TRBJ2-7,CASSQDLADYEQYF,TGCGCCAGCAGCCAAGATCTGGCAGACTACGAGCAGTACTTC
TRBV25-1,13,few,TRBD1,TRBJ2-3,CASTRTGGNTQYF,TGTGCCAGCACACGGACAGGGGGGAATACGCAGTATTTT
TRBV7-9,15,-,-,TRBJ2-1,CASSFIRESYNEQFF,TGTGCCAGCAGCTTTATCCGGGAGTCCTACAATGAGCAGTTCTTC
TRBV7-2,15,-,-,TRBJ1-5,CASSLGKGGNQPQHF,TGTGCCAGCAGCTTGGGAAAAGGTGGCAATCAGCCCCAGCATTTT
TRBV15,15,few,-,TRBJ2-1,CATSLHRDVRNEQFF,TGTGCCACCAGCCTCCACCGGGACGTACGCAATGAGCAGTTCTTC
TRBV7-9,13,-,TRBD2,TRBJ2-1,CASSLGTSGEQFF,TGTGCCAGCAGCTTAGGGACTAGCGGTGAGCAGTTCTTC
TRBV7-2,14,-,TRBD2,TRBJ2-7,CASSKGLAVYEQYF,TGTGCCAGCAGCAAGGGACTAGCGGTCTACGAGCAGTACTTC
TRBV6-1,14,-,-,TRBJ1-6,CASSERGRSSPLHF,TGTGCCAGCAGTGAACGAGGGCGGAGTTCACCCCTCCACTTT
TRBV30,13,few,-,TRBJ2-4,CAWERTEKNIQYF,TGTGCCTGGGAAAGGACAGAGAAAAACATTCAGTACTTC
TRBV30,14,-,TRBD2,TRBJ2-1,CAWSGLAGYNEQFF,TGTGCCTGGAGCGGACTAGCGGGGTACAATGAGCAGTTCTTC
TRBV7-2,15,-,TRBD2,TRBJ2-1,CASSSRTSVYNEQFF,TGTGCCAGCAGCTCCCGGACTAGCGTATACAATGAGCAGTTCTTC
TRBV7-2,11,-,-,TRBJ1-1,CASSPRTEAFF,TGTGCCAGCAGCCCCCGTACTGAAGCTTTCTTT
TRBV29-1,15,few,TRBD2,TRBJ2-5,CSVGGLAGPQETQYF,TGCAGCGTGGGAGGATTAGCGGGTCCCCAAGAGACCCAGTACTTC
TRBV20-1,11,-,-,TRBJ1-1,CSARGTVEAFF,TGCAGTGCTAGAGGGACAGTTGAAGCTTTCTTT
TRBV10-3,14,few,-,TRBJ2-3,CAISDKQGTDTQYF,TGTGCCATCAGTGATAAACAGGGTACAGATACGCAGTATTTT
TRBV30,11,-,-,TRBJ2-1,CAWSVSGEQFF,TGTGCCTGGAGTGTGTCTGGTGAGCAGTTCTTC
TRBV4-3,16,-,TRBD2,TRBJ2-5,CASSQDGGSRRETQYF,TGCGCCAGCAGCCAAGATGGCGGGAGTAGGAGAGAGACCCAGTACTTC
TRBV4-3,16,-,-,TRBJ2-4,CASSQGGGRAKNIQYF,TGCGCCAGCAGCCAAGGGGGAGGAAGGGCCAAAAACATTCAGTACTTC
TRBV29-1,16,-,TRBD1,TRBJ1-2,CSVEQGQGWTNYGYTF,TGCAGCGTTGAGCAGGGACAGGGTTGGACTAACTATGGCTACACCTTC
TRBV30,13,-,-,TRBJ1-1,CAWSSTQNTEAFF,TGTGCCTGGAGCTCGACGCAGAACACTGAAGCTTTCTTT
TRBV6-4,15,-,-,TRBJ2-3,CASSPGGQALDTQYF,TGTGCCAGCAGCCCTGGAGGGCAGGCCCTGGATACGCAGTATTTT
TRBV30,13,once,-,TRBJ2-1,CAWSGSSYNEQFF,TGTGCCTGGAGTGGGAGCTCCTACAATGAGCAGTTCTTC
TRBV30,13,-,-,TRBJ2-1,CAERLSSYNEQFF,TGTGCTGAGCGTCTGAGCTCCTACAATGAGCAGTTCTTC
TRBV29-1,16,few,-,TRBJ2-2,CSVRVWGRNYTGELFF,TGCAGCGTTCGGGTTTGGGGACGAAACTACACCGGGGAGCTGTTTTTT
TRBV4-2,17,-,-,TRBJ2-3,CASSQAFRGSGTDTQYF,TGTGCCAGCAGCCAAGCCTTCCGGGGTAGCGGCACAGATACGCAGTATTTT
TRBV18,13,few,-,TRBJ2-1,CASSPPMDNEQFF,TGTGCCAGCTCACCACCGATGGACAATGAGCAGTTCTTC
TRBV6-1,14,-,TRBD1,TRBJ1-2,CASSPGTGGYGYTF,TGTGCCAGCAGCCCCGGGACAGGGGGCTATGGCTACACCTTC
TRBV29-1,13,-,TRBD1,TRBJ1-1,CSTRTGVNTEAFF,TGCAGCACTCGGACAGGGGTAAACACTGAAGCTTTCTTT
TRBV6-5,14,few,-,TRBJ2-5,CASSFGAVQETQYF,TGTGCCAGCAGTTTCGGAGCGGTACAAGAGACCCAGTACTTC
TRBV29-1,15,-,-,TRBJ2-4,CSVTTRNRAKNIQYF,TGCAGCGTGACGACGCGAAATAGGGCCAAAAACATTCAGTACTTC